One and the same sample provided the 26 T cell receptor beta chains below, sequenced in a study of cytomegalovirus exposure and HLA in healthy donors. PCR involved 60 Vbeta and 13 Jbeta primers. The protocol was immunoSEQ multiplex PCR, while the TCRdb copy is restricted to in-frame clones and leaves out a portion. The sample records 120,000 or so clones, about 80% being singletons. Sequenced input: PBMCs. The receptors shown here come from a male donor in good health and CMV-seronegative.

The count of this clone is one. The chain couples TRBV11-2 to TRBJ2-1, with D hard to call. This CDR3 is 14 amino acids long. Per germline, CDR1 SGHAT and CDR2 FQNNGV. Trimming cost V 8 bases and J 0 bases, with 11 bases left between them. CDR3 region: CASGEAASYNEQFF. In nucleotides, the CDR3 is TGTGCCAGCGGTGAGGCAGCCTCCTACAATGAGCAGTTCTTC.

This chain uses TRBV4-1 with TRBJ2-1, with a possible D match to TRBD2 (6 bases). The CDR3 length is 16 residues. Germline values: CDR1 MGHRA, CDR2 YSYEKL. V lost 3 bases and J lost 8, with 20 bases in between. The CDR3 sequence is CASSHKPGLPEDEQFF. Written as DNA, the CDR3 is TGCGCCAGCAGCCACAAACCGGGACTCCCCGAGGATGAGCAGTTCTTC.

J is TRBJ1-3 and V is TRBV6-4; D unresolved. This CDR3 has 14 amino acids. Germline V CDR1 and CDR2: MRHNA, SNTAGT. The V and J ends lost 4 bases and 3 bases respectively, with 10 bases between them. This chain's CDR3 is CASSGQESGNTIYF. As DNA, the CDR3 is TGTGCCAGCAGTGGTCAGGAAAGTGGAAACACCATATATTTT.

This chain connects TRBV30 to TRBJ1-2; 7 bases fit TRBD1. Germline V gene lookup returns CDR1 GTSNPN and CDR2 SVGIG (reference sequence). The junction had 4 bases not matched to a gene; V was cut back by 1 base and J by 2 bases. CDR3 length equals 14 residues. Written as DNA, the CDR3 is TGTGCCTGGAGTGCACGGGACAGCAACTATGGCTACACCTTC. Its translation is CAWSARDSNYGYTF.

This clone was seen only a few times. The chain recombines TRBV10-2 with TRBJ1-1, with 10 bases fitting TRBD1. The CDR3 contains 17 residues. Germline CDR1 WSHSY, CDR2 SAAADI. J gave up 0 bases and V 6 bases, and 10 bases lay outside the gene matches. CDR3 region: CASSERGGQGMNTEAFF. CDR3 DNA sequence: TGCGCCAGCAGCGAAAGGGGGGGACAGGGGATGAACACTGAAGCTTTCTTT.

The chain uses TRBV28 and TRBJ2-3, with a tentative D call TRBD1 (5 bases). The CDR3 has 12 amino acids. Germline V gene sequence: CDR1 MDHEN, CDR2 SYDVKM. The germline V and J ends were trimmed by 7 bases and 4 bases, with 9 bases remaining between them. Here the CDR3 reads CASTGNPDTQYF. In nucleotides, the CDR3 is TGTGCCAGCACAGGGAACCCAGATACGCAGTATTTT.

In DNA, the CDR3 is TGTGCCAGCAGTGCCCCCCCGGGGGGGGGCACAGATACGCAGTATTTT. Translating gives CASSAPPGGGTDTQYF. The V and J genes are TRBV6-1 and TRBJ2-3; TRBD2 matches 8 bases. Per the germline V gene, CDR1 is MNHNS and CDR2 is SASEGT. The CDR3 loop spans 16 amino acids. The ends lost 4 bases at V and 1 base at J; junction bases unmatched: 7.

This clone came up a few times. CDR3 bases: TGTGCCAGCAGCTTAACCAGGTTGGAGACCCAGTACTTC. Protein sequence: CASSLTRLETQYF. The chain carries TRBV7-3 and TRBJ2-5; D not certain. The CDR3 spans 13 residues. The ends were cut back, 0 bases at V and 5 bases at J, with 7 bases in the middle. The germline CDR1 and CDR2 sequences are SGHTA and FQGTGA.

V gene TRBV13 combines with J gene TRBJ1-2, with 9 nucleotides matching TRBD1. The CDR3 runs to 16 residues. Germline lookup yields CDR1 PRHDT and CDR2 FYEKMQ (reference sequence). The J segment lost 4 bases and the V segment lost 4 bases, leaving 10 bases of the junction unmatched. Here the CDR3 reads CASSSPNRGRIYGYTF. The DNA for the CDR3 is TGTGCCAGCAGCTCCCCCAACAGGGGGCGAATCTATGGCTACACCTTC. The complete variable domain, with remaining parts taken from reference TRBV13 and TRBJ1-2, reads AAGVIQSPRHLIKEKRETATLKCYPIPRHDTVYWYQQGPGQDPQFLISFYEKMQSDKGSIPDRFSAQQFSDYHSELNMSSLELGDSALYFCASSSPNRGRIYGYTFGSGTRLTVV.

The chain has TRBV2 and TRBJ2-3; possible D gene TRBD1, 6 bases. CDR3 size: 17 residues. Per germline, CDR1 SNHLY and CDR2 FYNNEI. V gave up 1 base and J gave up 2 bases, with 16 bases separating them. CDR3 residues: CASSEGPDRRHTDTQYF. The CDR3 nucleotides are TGTGCCAGCAGTGAAGGTCCTGACAGGCGACACACAGATACGCAGTATTTT.

A few counts support this clone. The V gene is TRBV11-2, the J gene TRBJ2-7; possibly TRBD2 for D (5 bases). The germline V gene encodes CDR1 SGHAT and CDR2 FQNNGV. V lost 1 base and J lost 3, with 13 bases in between. This CDR3 spans 15 amino acids. In DNA form, the CDR3 reads TGTGCCAGCAGCTTAGCCCGAGGAGGTTACTACGAGCAGTACTTC. Translated, it gives CASSLARGGYYEQYF.

This chain uses TRBV14 with TRBJ2-7, with a tentative D call TRBD1 (6 bases). Trimming took off 0 bases at V and 3 bases at J, with 12 bases between the two ends. The CDR3 sequence is 15 residues long. The germline V gene has CDR1 SGHDN and CDR2 FVKESK. The CDR3 sequence: CASSQEGGVFYEQYF. The CDR3 DNA is TGTGCCAGCAGCCAAGAAGGGGGAGTCTTCTACGAGCAGTACTTC.

DNA for the CDR3: TGTGCCAGCTCACCACCCACAGGACAGGGCACTGAAGCTTTCTTT. Amino acids: CASSPPTGQGTEAFF. The chain links TRBV18 to TRBJ1-1; 8 nucleotides agree with TRBD1. The germline gives CDR1 KGHSH, CDR2 LQKENI. This CDR3 is 15 amino acids long. The ends lost 0 bases at V and 4 bases at J; junction bases unmatched: 4.

This clone was found a few times. The chain has TRBV10-3 and TRBJ2-3; 8 bases line up with TRBD2. The CDR3 covers 16 residues. In germline, CDR1 is ENHRY, CDR2 SYGVKD. The trim removed 2 bases at V and 2 bases at J, leaving 6 bases unmatched. The CDR3 region is CAISERASGFTDTQYF. The CDR3 DNA reads TGTGCCATCAGTGAGAGGGCTAGCGGGTTCACAGATACGCAGTATTTT.

This chain links TRBV30 with TRBJ2-7, with no clear D. This CDR3 has 15 residues. Trimming left V 2 bases short and J 0 bases short, with 14 bases between. Germline assignment: CDR1 GTSNPN and CDR2 SVGIG (reference sequence). DNA of the CDR3: TGTGCCTGGAGTACCCCTGGATCTAGCTCCTACGAGCAGTACTTC. Translation: CAWSTPGSSSYEQYF.

This clone was seen a handful of times. This sequence joins TRBV9 and TRBJ1-2; TRBD1 is a possible D gene (6 bases). In germline, CDR1 is SGDLS, CDR2 YYNGEE. The CDR3 runs to 12 residues. Between the trimmed V and J ends, which lost 1 base and 8 bases, there was a span of 9 bases. The CDR3 DNA is TGTGCCAGCAGCGTATCAGGGGACGGCTACACCTTC. As protein: CASSVSGDGYTF.

The gene calls are TRBV18 and TRBJ1-4, with D hard to call. The CDR3 runs to 16 residues. Per the germline V gene, CDR1 is KGHSH and CDR2 is LQKENI. V lost 2 bases, J lost 4 bases, and 14 bases lay in between. CDR3 amino acids: CASSPVLGSGNEKLFF. The DNA for the CDR3 is TGTGCCAGCTCACCAGTTTTAGGTTCGGGTAATGAAAAACTGTTTTTT.

V and J are TRBV5-1 and TRBJ2-5; TRBD2 aligns across 13 bases. Germline CDR1 and CDR2: SGHRS and YFSETQ. CDR3 length: 16 residues. J lost 1 base, V lost 3 bases, and 3 bases had no gene match. CDR3 loop: CASSSGLAGVQETQYF. The CDR3 region has the DNA TGCGCCAGCAGCTCTGGACTAGCGGGGGTCCAAGAGACCCAGTACTTC.

The gene calls are TRBV30 and TRBJ1-2, with a tentative D call TRBD1 (6 bases). CDR3 length: 13 residues. Germline V CDR1 and CDR2: GTSNPN, SVGIG (reference sequence). V was clipped by 5 bases and J by 9 bases, with 19 bases between them. Here the CDR3 DNA reads TGTGCCTGGGGCCCCTCGGGGGGCGTTAGCTACACCTTC. This sequence encodes CAWGPSGGVSYTF.

The rearrangement joins TRBV7-9 to TRBJ2-7; TRBD2 agrees at 12 bases. The CDR3 covers 17 residues. Trimming removed 0 bases from V and 4 bases from J; junction bases left unmatched: 7. Germline V gene sequence: CDR1 SEHNR, CDR2 FQNEAQ (reference sequence). DNA of the CDR3: TGTGCCAGCAGCTTAGCCCGACTAGCGGGAGACCATTACGAGCAGTACTTC. Amino acids: CASSLARLAGDHYEQYF. Combining the CDR3 with reference TRBV7-9 and TRBJ2-7 gives the whole variable domain DTGVSQNPRHKITKRGQNVTFRCDPISEHNRLYWYRQTLGQGPEFLTYFQNEAQLEKSRLLSDRFSAERPKGSFSTLEIQRTEQGDSAMYLCASSLARLAGDHYEQYFGPGTRLTVT.

The V call is TRBV5-1, the J call TRBJ2-1; TRBD1 might be the D (6 bases). Trimming took off 3 bases at V and 3 bases at J, with 22 bases between the two ends. This CDR3 region has 18 residues. The germline gives CDR1 SGHRS, CDR2 YFSETQ. CDR3 nucleotides: TGCGCCAGCAGCTCTCCCCAGGGGAAACTCGGGTACTACAATGAGCAGTTCTTC. This sequence encodes CASSSPQGKLGYYNEQFF.

The rearrangement joins TRBV30 to TRBJ1-2, with TRBD1 as a possible D gene (5 bases). The length of the CDR3 is 15 residues. V lost 0 bases, J lost 0 bases, and 11 bases lay in between. Looked up from germline, CDR1 is GTSNPN and CDR2 is SVGIG (reference sequence). The CDR3 DNA follows: TGTGCCTGGAGTGTACGCGGGGGGGCTAACTATGGCTACACCTTC. Translated, it gives CAWSVRGGANYGYTF. Together with reference TRBV30 and TRBJ1-2, the CDR3 gives the full variable domain: SQTIHQWPATLVQPVGSPLSLECTVEGTSNPNLYWYRQAAGRGLQLLFYSVGIGQISSEVPQNLSASRPQDRQFILSSKKLLLSDSGFYLCAWSVRGGANYGYTFGSGTRLTVV.

The chain has TRBV10-3 and TRBJ2-5, with a tentative D call TRBD1 (6 bases). The CDR3 runs 14 residues. Germline V gives CDR1 ENHRY, CDR2 SYGVKD. V was clipped by 6 bases and J by 1 base, with 12 bases between them. The CDR3 region has the DNA TGTGCCATCAGGGAACAGGGTTCCCAAGAGACCCAGTACTTC. Protein product: CAIREQGSQETQYF.

The chain recombines TRBV9 with TRBJ2-3, with 12 bases lining up with TRBD2. Germline trimming cut 0 bases from V and 4 bases from J; bases unmatched to any gene: 6. Germline loops: CDR1 SGDLS, CDR2 YYNGEE. The CDR3 runs to 17 residues. CDR3 bases: TGTGCCAGCAGCGTAGGGCTAGCGGGGGGGCGGGCAGATACGCAGTATTTT. Amino acid sequence: CASSVGLAGGRADTQYF.

V and J are TRBV16 and TRBJ2-7, with TRBD1 matching 9 bases. Germline CDR1 KGHSY, CDR2 FQNENV. The CDR3 runs to 15 residues. V gave up 3 bases and J gave up 1 base; unmatched junction bases: 4. The CDR3 region has the DNA TGTGCCAGCAGCCATCCGGGACAGGGATCCTACGAGCAGTACTTC. Translation gives CASSHPGQGSYEQYF.

The CDR3 DNA reads TGTGCCAGCAGCTTAGCGGGAGGGCCCTACAATGAGCAGTTCTTC. Translation: CASSLAGGPYNEQFF. V gene TRBV11-3 combines with J gene TRBJ2-1, with 8 bases lining up with TRBD2. Trimming removed 1 base from V and 2 bases from J; junction bases left unmatched: 1. Germline lookup yields CDR1 SGHNT and CDR2 YENEEA. There are 15 residues in the CDR3.